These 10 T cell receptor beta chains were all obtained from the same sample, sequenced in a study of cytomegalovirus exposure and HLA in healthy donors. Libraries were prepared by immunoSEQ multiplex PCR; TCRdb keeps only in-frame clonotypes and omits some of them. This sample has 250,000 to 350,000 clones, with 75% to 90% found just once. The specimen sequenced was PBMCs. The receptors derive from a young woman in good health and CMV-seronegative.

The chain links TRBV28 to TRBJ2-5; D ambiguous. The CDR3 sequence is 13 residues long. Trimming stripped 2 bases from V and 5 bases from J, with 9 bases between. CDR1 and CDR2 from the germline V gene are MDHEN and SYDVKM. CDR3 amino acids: CASSLPGWETQYF. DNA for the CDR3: TGTGCCAGCAGTTTACCGGGTTGGGAGACCCAGTACTTC.

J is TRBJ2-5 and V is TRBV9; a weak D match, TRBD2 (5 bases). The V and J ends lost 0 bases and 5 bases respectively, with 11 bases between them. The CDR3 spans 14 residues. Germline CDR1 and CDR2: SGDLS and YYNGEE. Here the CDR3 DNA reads TGTGCCAGCAGCGTAGGCCCAGAGGGCGAGACCCAGTACTTC. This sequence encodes CASSVGPEGETQYF.

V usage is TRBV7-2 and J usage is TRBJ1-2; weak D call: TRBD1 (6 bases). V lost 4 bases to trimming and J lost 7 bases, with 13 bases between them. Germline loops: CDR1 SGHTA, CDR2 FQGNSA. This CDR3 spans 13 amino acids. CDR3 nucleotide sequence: TGTGCCAGCAGCTCGTACAGGGCCGCTGGCTACACCTTC. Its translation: CASSSYRAAGYTF. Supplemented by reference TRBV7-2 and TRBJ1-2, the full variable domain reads GAGVSQSPSNKVTEKGKDVELRCDPISGHTALYWYRQSLGQGLEFLIYFQGNSAPDKSGLPSDRFSAERTGGSVSTLTIQRTQQEDSAVYLCASSSYRAAGYTFGSGTRLTVV.

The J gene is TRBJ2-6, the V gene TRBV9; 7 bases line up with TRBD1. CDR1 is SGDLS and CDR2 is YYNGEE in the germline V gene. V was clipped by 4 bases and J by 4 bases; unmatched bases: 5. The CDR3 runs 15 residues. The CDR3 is CASSPGQAGANVLTF. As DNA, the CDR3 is TGTGCCAGCAGCCCCGGACAGGCCGGGGCCAACGTCCTGACTTTC.

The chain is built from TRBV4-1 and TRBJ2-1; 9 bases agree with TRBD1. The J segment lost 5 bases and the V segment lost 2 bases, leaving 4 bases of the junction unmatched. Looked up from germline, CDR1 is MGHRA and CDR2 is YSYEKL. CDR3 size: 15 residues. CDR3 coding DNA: TGCGCCAGCAGCCAATTAAGGGACAGGGACAATGAGCAGTTCTTC. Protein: CASSQLRDRDNEQFF.

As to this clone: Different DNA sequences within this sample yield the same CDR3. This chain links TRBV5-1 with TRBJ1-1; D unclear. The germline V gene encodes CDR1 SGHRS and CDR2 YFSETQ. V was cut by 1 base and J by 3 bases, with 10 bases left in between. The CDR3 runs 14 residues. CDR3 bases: TGCGCCAGCAGCTTGACCGGGAGGGACACTGAAGCTTTCTTT. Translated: CASSLTGRDTEAFF.

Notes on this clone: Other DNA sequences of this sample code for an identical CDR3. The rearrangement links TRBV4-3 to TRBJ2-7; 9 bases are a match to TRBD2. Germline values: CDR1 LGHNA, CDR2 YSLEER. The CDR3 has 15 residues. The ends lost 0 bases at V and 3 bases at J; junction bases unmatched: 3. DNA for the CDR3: TGCGCCAGCAGCCAAGATCGCGGGGGGGGCTACGAGCAGTACTTC. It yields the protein CASSQDRGGGYEQYF.

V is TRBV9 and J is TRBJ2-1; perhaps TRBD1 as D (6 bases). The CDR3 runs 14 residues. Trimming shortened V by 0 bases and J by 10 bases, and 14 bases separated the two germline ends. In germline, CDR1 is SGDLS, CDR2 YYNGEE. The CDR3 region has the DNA TGTGCCAGCAGCGTAGAGTCAGGGGTACGAGAGCAGTTCTTC. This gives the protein CASSVESGVREQFF.

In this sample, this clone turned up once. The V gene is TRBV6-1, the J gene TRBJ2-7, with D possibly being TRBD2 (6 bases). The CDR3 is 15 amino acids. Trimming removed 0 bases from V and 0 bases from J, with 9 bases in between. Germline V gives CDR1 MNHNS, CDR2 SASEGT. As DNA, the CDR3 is TGTGCCAGCAGTGAAGCGGGGACTTTCTCCTACGAGCAGTACTTC. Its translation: CASSEAGTFSYEQYF.

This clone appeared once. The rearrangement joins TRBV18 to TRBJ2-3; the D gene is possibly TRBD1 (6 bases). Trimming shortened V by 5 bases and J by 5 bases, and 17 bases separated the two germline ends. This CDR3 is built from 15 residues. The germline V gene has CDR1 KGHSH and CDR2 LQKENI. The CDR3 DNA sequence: TGTGCCAGCTCAAGAACCTCAGGGGCCGTAGATACGCAGTATTTT. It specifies CASSRTSGAVDTQYF.